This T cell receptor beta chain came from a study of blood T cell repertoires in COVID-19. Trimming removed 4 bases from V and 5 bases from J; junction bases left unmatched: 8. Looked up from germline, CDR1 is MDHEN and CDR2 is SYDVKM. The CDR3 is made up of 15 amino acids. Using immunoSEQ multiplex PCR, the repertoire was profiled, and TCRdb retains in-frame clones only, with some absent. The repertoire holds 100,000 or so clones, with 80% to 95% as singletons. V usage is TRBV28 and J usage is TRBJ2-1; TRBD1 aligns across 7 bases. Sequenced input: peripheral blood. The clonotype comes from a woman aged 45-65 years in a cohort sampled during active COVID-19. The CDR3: CASSSWGQPNNEQFF. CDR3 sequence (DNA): TGTGCCAGCAGTTCATGGGGACAGCCTAACAATGAGCAGTTCTTC.